Presented here are 32 T cell receptor beta chains from one specimen sequenced in a study of T cell changes during pregnancy in multiple sclerosis. The protocol was immunoSEQ multiplex PCR, while the TCRdb copy is restricted to in-frame clones and leaves out a portion. This table has under 40,000 clones, more than 85% appearing once. The source material was CD4+ T cells from peripheral blood mononuclear cells, sampled in the third trimester of pregnancy. These TCRs come from a female donor in good health, enrolled as a control in a pregnancy study.

The chain has TRBV5-6 and TRBJ1-1, with a possible D match to TRBD1 (6 bases). CDR1 SGHDT and CDR2 YYEEEE come from the germline V gene. The CDR3 contains 13 residues. Between the trimmed V and J ends, which lost 4 bases and 6 bases, there was a span of 13 bases. The CDR3 spells CASSPNRESEAFF. For the CDR3, the DNA is TGTGCCAGCAGCCCGAACAGGGAGTCTGAAGCTTTCTTT. Full variable domain (remainder filled in from reference TRBV5-6 and TRBJ1-1): DAGVTQSPTHLIKTRGQQVTLRCSPKSGHDTVSWYQQALGQGPQFIFQYYEEEERQRGNFPDRFSGHQFPNYSSELNVNALLLGDSALYLCASSPNRESEAFFGQGTRLTVV.

The chain joins TRBV11-2 to TRBJ1-4, with 12 bases aligning to TRBD1. V shed 3 bases, J shed 11 bases, and the junction held 4 bases outside the gene matches. From germline, CDR1 is SGHAT and CDR2 FQNNGV. The CDR3 consists of 14 residues. In nucleotides, the CDR3 is TGTGCCAGCAGCTTGGGACAGGGGGCCGCGAAACTGTTTTTT. Amino acid sequence: CASSLGQGAAKLFF.

The chain carries TRBV18 and TRBJ2-5, with D possibly matching TRBD1 (5 bases). CDR1 is KGHSH and CDR2 is LQKENI in the germline V gene. Between the trimmed V and J ends, which lost 6 bases and 5 bases, there was a span of 13 bases. This CDR3 region has 13 residues. The DNA of the CDR3 is TGTGCCAGCTCCCCAGGGTACGGGGAGACCCAGTACTTC. This encodes CASSPGYGETQYF.

The J gene is TRBJ2-1, the V gene TRBV30, with 7 nucleotides matching TRBD2. Losses at the gene ends were 5 bases for V and 5 bases for J; bases not matched to a gene: 12. Germline loops: CDR1 GTSNPN, CDR2 SVGIG (reference sequence). This CDR3 is built from 15 residues. In nucleotides, the CDR3 is TGTGCCTGGCGGGGGGACTGGCGGGGGAACAATGAGCAGTTCTTC. Protein product: CAWRGDWRGNNEQFF. The full variable domain, its missing parts supplied by reference TRBV30 and TRBJ2-1, is SQTIHQWPATLVQPVGSPLSLECTVEGTSNPNLYWYRQAAGRGLQLLFYSVGIGQISSEVPQNLSASRPQDRQFILSSKKLLLSDSGFYLCAWRGDWRGNNEQFFGPGTRLTVL.

The V call is TRBV5-1, the J call TRBJ2-1; 12 bases agree with TRBD2. The CDR3 spans 15 residues. CDR1 and CDR2 from the germline V gene are SGHRS and YFSETQ. V lost 4 bases to trimming and J lost 8 bases; unmatched junction nucleotides: 7. The CDR3 loop reads CASSLAGGIIDEQFF. The DNA for the CDR3 is TGCGCCAGCAGCCTAGCGGGGGGGATTATTGATGAGCAGTTCTTC.

The chain combines TRBV27 with TRBJ2-2, with D unclear. The CDR3 runs to 14 residues. V was trimmed by 5 bases and J by 4 bases, leaving 11 bases between them. Germline CDR1 MNHEY, CDR2 SMNVEV (reference sequence). The CDR3 reads CASSTFVRTGELFF. Written as DNA, the CDR3 is TGTGCCAGCAGTACTTTCGTTCGCACCGGGGAGCTGTTTTTT.

The chain employs TRBV10-3 and TRBJ2-3, with TRBD2 matching over 10 bases. The CDR3 totals 14 residues. Germline CDR1 is ENHRY and CDR2 is SYGVKD. V trimming: 4 bases; J trimming: 5 bases; junction bases outside the gene matches: 3. CDR3 bases: TGTGCCATCAGTGGGAGCGGGGGGGAAGATACGCAGTATTTT. Amino acids: CAISGSGGEDTQYF.

The rearrangement uses TRBV18 and TRBJ2-7; D unresolved. The CDR3 contains 15 residues. The germline V gene has CDR1 KGHSH and CDR2 LQKENI. Between the trimmed V and J ends, which lost 2 bases and 4 bases, there was a span of 15 bases. CDR3 loop: CASSPDAGSTYEQYF. The DNA of the CDR3 is TGTGCCAGCTCACCAGATGCAGGATCAACTTACGAGCAGTACTTC.

The chain uses TRBV25-1 and TRBJ2-5, with D maybe TRBD1 (6 bases). V lost 4 bases to trimming and J lost 1 base, with 16 bases between them. This CDR3 comprises 16 residues. Germline loops: CDR1 MGHDK, CDR2 SYGVNS. Here the CDR3 reads CASSAWTARSQETQYF. The DNA for the CDR3 is TGTGCCAGCAGTGCCTGGACAGCCCGGTCCCAAGAGACCCAGTACTTC. Full variable domain (outside the CDR3, taken from reference TRBV25-1 and TRBJ2-5): EADIYQTPRYLVIGTGKKITLECSQTMGHDKMYWYQQDPGMELHLIHYSYGVNSTEKGDLSSESTVSRIRTEHFPLTLESARPSHTSQYLCASSAWTARSQETQYFGPGTRLLVL.

The rearrangement links TRBV18 to TRBJ2-7; 7 bases line up with TRBD1. Germline CDR1 reads KGHSH; CDR2 reads LQKENI. Losses at the gene ends were 2 bases for V and 1 base for J; bases not matched to a gene: 5. CDR3 length: 15 amino acids. The CDR3 protein is CASSPGQVLSYEQYF. The DNA of the CDR3 is TGTGCCAGCTCACCAGGACAGGTCCTTTCCTACGAGCAGTACTTC.

In the case of this clone: Other DNA sequences within the sample encode an identical CDR3. In DNA, the CDR3 is TGTGCCTGGAGTGTACGGGACACCCAGCATTTT. The encoded protein is CAWSVRDTQHF. The gene calls are TRBV30 and TRBJ1-5, with D tentatively TRBD1 (6 bases). Germline V gives CDR1 GTSNPN, CDR2 SVGIG (reference sequence). The CDR3 is made up of 11 amino acids. The V gene lost 0 bases and the J gene lost 11 bases, with 8 bases spanning the gap.

This chain links TRBV5-4 with TRBJ1-3; TRBD1 is a possible D gene (5 bases). V lost 4 bases to trimming and J lost 1 base, with 18 bases between them. The CDR3 loop spans 17 amino acids. Germline-derived CDR1 and CDR2 are SGHNT and YYREEE (reference sequence). Here the CDR3 reads CASSLAPLRGSGNTIYF. CDR3 nucleotides: TGTGCCAGCAGCCTCGCCCCCCTCCGGGGGTCTGGAAACACCATATATTTT.

The chain is built from TRBV19 and TRBJ2-7; D not resolved. Germline values: CDR1 LNHDA, CDR2 SQIVND (reference sequence). This CDR3 spans 14 amino acids. The V gene lost 6 bases and the J gene lost 4 bases, with 16 bases spanning the gap. The CDR3: CASSPGPAKYEQYF. The CDR3 DNA follows: TGTGCCAGTAGCCCTGGCCCAGCGAAGTACGAGCAGTACTTC.

The V call is TRBV4-2, the J call TRBJ1-3, with D perhaps TRBD1 (6 bases). Germline V lookup: CDR1 LGHNA, CDR2 YNFKEQ. V was cut by 10 bases and J by 0 bases, with 10 bases left in between. The CDR3 extends over 13 amino acids. CDR3 in DNA: TGTGCCACCAGGACAGTCTCTGGAAACACCATATATTTT. Protein sequence: CATRTVSGNTIYF.

The chain uses TRBV18 and TRBJ2-7; D possibly corresponds to TRBD1 (6 bases). Per the germline V gene, CDR1 is KGHSH and CDR2 is LQKENI. The ends were cut back, 3 bases at V and 3 bases at J, with 15 bases in the middle. There are 15 residues in the CDR3. DNA of the CDR3: TGTGCCAGCTCACCCCCGGGGCCCAGGGGCTACGAGCAGTACTTC. This gives the protein CASSPPGPRGYEQYF. Using reference TRBV18 and TRBJ2-7 for the parts outside the CDR3, the full variable domain is NAGVMQNPRHLVRRRGQEARLRCSPMKGHSHVYWYRQLPEEGLKFMVYLQKENIIDESGMPKERFSAEFPKEGPSILRIQQVVRGDSAAYFCASSPPGPRGYEQYFGPGTRLTVT.

V is TRBV18 and J is TRBJ2-5; D might be TRBD1 (6 bases). Germline lookup yields CDR1 KGHSH and CDR2 LQKENI. The CDR3 runs to 13 residues. V was clipped by 8 bases and J by 2 bases, with 12 bases between them. CDR3 DNA sequence: TGTGCCAGCACCTTGGACAGACAAGAGACCCAGTACTTC. This translates into CASTLDRQETQYF.

The chain couples TRBV2 to TRBJ1-6, with 9 bases that match TRBD1. The CDR3 contains 15 residues. Germline CDR1 reads SNHLY; CDR2 reads FYNNEI. V shed 7 bases and J 6 bases; nucleotides not matched to a gene: 7. The CDR3 spells CASTPDRGINSPLHF. CDR3 coding DNA: TGTGCCAGCACTCCCGACAGGGGGATTAATTCACCCCTCCACTTT.

This chain uses TRBV5-4 with TRBJ2-1, with a tentative D call TRBD2 (6 bases). Trimming removed 6 bases at V and 0 bases at J, with 16 bases between. From germline, CDR1 is SGHNT and CDR2 YYREEE (reference sequence). This CDR3 contains 16 residues. The CDR3 is CASNSGGAGSYNEQFF. CDR3 DNA: TGTGCCAGCAACTCCGGGGGAGCGGGCTCCTACAATGAGCAGTTCTTC.

The chain links TRBV28 to TRBJ1-6; TRBD1 matches at 7 bases. Germline V gives CDR1 MDHEN, CDR2 SYDVKM. V lost 5 bases, J lost 13 bases, and 11 bases stayed unmatched. The CDR3 runs to 14 residues. The CDR3 here is CASSRTGFRVPLHF. CDR3 DNA sequence: TGTGCCAGCAGTCGGACAGGTTTTCGGGTTCCCCTCCACTTT.

This clone has just one count. The chain couples TRBV7-9 to TRBJ2-3; 9 nucleotides agree with TRBD1. Germline lookup yields CDR1 SEHNR and CDR2 FQNEAQ (reference sequence). CDR3 length: 16 amino acids. V lost 5 bases and J lost 4; bases outside the gene matches: 10. CDR3 residues: CASSPFRDRASDTQYF. The CDR3 DNA reads as TGTGCCAGCAGCCCATTCCGGGACAGGGCCTCAGATACGCAGTATTTT.

V gene TRBV6-6 combines with J gene TRBJ1-5, with TRBD1 identical over 7 bases. The CDR3 loop spans 14 amino acids. V was clipped by 6 bases and J by 11 bases; unmatched bases: 13. The germline V gene has CDR1 MNHNY and CDR2 SVGAGI (reference sequence). The DNA for the CDR3 is TGTGCCAGCAGACTCGGGACAGACTCTATGTCCCAGCATTTT. It codes for CASRLGTDSMSQHF.

CDR3 amino acids: CASRDRDRANYGYTF. As DNA, the CDR3 is TGTGCCAGTAGGGACAGGGACAGGGCCAACTATGGCTACACCTTC. The chain recombines TRBV19 with TRBJ1-2, with TRBD1 matching 9 bases. Germline V lookup: CDR1 LNHDA, CDR2 SQIVND (reference sequence). This CDR3 has 15 residues. V lost 6 bases to trimming and J lost 2 bases; unmatched junction nucleotides: 7.

The CDR3 loop is CASSPGLAGVEQYF. As DNA, the CDR3 is TGCGCCAGCAGCCCTGGACTAGCGGGGGTCGAGCAGTACTTC. The rearrangement links TRBV5-1 to TRBJ2-7, with 13 bases that match TRBD2. This CDR3 spans 14 amino acids. Germline V gene sequence: CDR1 SGHRS, CDR2 YFSETQ. V was clipped by 4 bases and J by 6 bases; unmatched bases: 4.

This clone was counted a single time. The chain has TRBV28 and TRBJ1-6; D unclear. Germline-derived CDR1 and CDR2 are MDHEN and SYDVKM. This CDR3 contains 12 residues. The V end lost 7 bases, the J end lost 8 bases, and 9 bases lay between the germline ends. DNA of the CDR3: TGTGCCAGCAACAGAGAATATTCACCCCTCCACTTT. Its translation: CASNREYSPLHF.

The V call is TRBV5-5, the J call TRBJ2-6; 8 bases line up with TRBD1. CDR3 length equals 17 residues. The germline V gene has CDR1 SGHKS and CDR2 YYEKEE (reference sequence). V gave up 0 bases and J gave up 1 base; unmatched junction bases: 3. The CDR3 sequence: CASSLDTGGSGANVLTF. The CDR3 region has the DNA TGTGCCAGCAGCTTGGACACAGGGGGATCTGGGGCCAACGTCCTGACTTTC. Supplemented by reference TRBV5-5 and TRBJ2-6, the full variable domain reads DAGVTQSPTHLIKTRGQQVTLRCSPISGHKSVSWYQQVLGQGPQFIFQYYEKEERGRGNFPDRFSARQFPNYSSELNVNALLLGDSALYLCASSLDTGGSGANVLTFGAGSRLTVL.

The genes are TRBV5-1 and TRBJ2-5, with D maybe TRBD2 (7 bases). The V and J ends lost 5 bases and 4 bases respectively, with 15 bases between them. Germline lookup yields CDR1 SGHRS and CDR2 YFSETQ. CDR3 size: 14 residues. This chain's CDR3 is CASSWWGGAETQYF. In DNA, the CDR3 is TGCGCCAGCAGTTGGTGGGGGGGCGCAGAGACCCAGTACTTC.

A few counts support this clone. The chain links TRBV20-1 to TRBJ1-3, with D hard to call. V was shortened by 5 bases and J by 9 bases, with 11 bases between the two germline ends. The CDR3 runs 11 residues. Per the germline V gene, CDR1 is DFQATT and CDR2 is SNEGSKA (reference sequence). The CDR3 nucleotides read TGCAGTGCTCCGGAAGGAGGCACCATATATTTT. It encodes CSAPEGGTIYF.

V usage is TRBV7-9 and J usage is TRBJ1-5, with 8 bases aligning to TRBD1. CDR1 and CDR2 (germline): SEHNR, FQNEAQ (reference sequence). V gave up 5 bases and J gave up 2 bases; unmatched junction bases: 8. This CDR3 is 16 amino acids long. In nucleotides, the CDR3 is TGTGCCAGCAGCCAACAGGGGACAGGCGGCAATCAGCCCCAGCATTTT. This gives the protein CASSQQGTGGNQPQHF.

The chain recombines TRBV7-2 with TRBJ1-1, with D maybe TRBD1 (5 bases). V lost 5 bases and J lost 2, with 12 bases in between. The CDR3 runs 14 residues. The germline V gene has CDR1 SGHTA and CDR2 FQGNSA. The CDR3 DNA reads TGTGCCAGCAGCCAAGGGGCGCGCAACACTGAAGCTTTCTTT. Its translation is CASSQGARNTEAFF.

J is TRBJ1-4 and V is TRBV5-1, with D possibly being TRBD1 (5 bases). The CDR3 has 14 residues. CDR1 is SGHRS and CDR2 is YFSETQ in the germline V gene. V gave up 4 bases and J gave up 6 bases, with 13 bases separating them. Here the CDR3 reads CASSPNKGDEKLFF. DNA of the CDR3: TGCGCCAGCAGCCCCAATAAAGGGGATGAAAAACTGTTTTTT.

The chain carries TRBV4-3 and TRBJ1-1; D ambiguous. Trimming cost V 4 bases and J 5 bases, with 14 bases left between them. This CDR3 is 14 amino acids long. The germline gives CDR1 LGHNA, CDR2 YSLEER. The CDR3 reads CASSRGQLSTEAFF. In DNA form, the CDR3 reads TGCGCCAGCAGCCGTGGCCAGTTAAGTACTGAAGCTTTCTTT.

The rearrangement joins TRBV7-3 to TRBJ2-1; 7 bases agree with TRBD2. The CDR3 loop spans 14 amino acids. Germline V lookup: CDR1 SGHTA, CDR2 FQGTGA. Germline trimming cut 2 bases from V and 7 bases from J; bases unmatched to any gene: 5. CDR3 in DNA: TGTGCCAGCAGCTTAGCGGGGGTGGGGAATGAGCAGTTCTTC. This sequence encodes CASSLAGVGNEQFF. Combining the CDR3 with reference TRBV7-3 and TRBJ2-1 gives the whole variable domain GAGVSQTPSNKVTEKGKYVELRCDPISGHTALYWYRQSLGQGPEFLIYFQGTGAADDSGLPNDRFFAVRPEGSVSTLKIQRTERGDSAVYLCASSLAGVGNEQFFGPGTRLTVL.